One and the same sample provided the 32 T cell receptor beta chains below, sequenced in a study of control samples from healthy donors and cancer patients. TCRdb's table, derived via immunoSEQ multiplex PCR, lists solely in-frame clones and lacks some. The sample has 65,000 to 70,000 clones; more than 75% are singletons. Source material: PBMCs. Receptors originate from a woman aged 45-60 years with lung cancer.

This clone was seen a single time. V and J are TRBV7-6 and TRBJ1-3; D call uncertain. V gave up 4 bases and J gave up 0 bases, with 16 bases separating them. The CDR3 has 17 amino acids. Germline V gene lookup returns CDR1 SGHVS and CDR2 FNYEAQ. The CDR3 DNA reads TGTGCCAGCAGCTCCCTTTCCCCACGGCACTCTGGAAACACCATATATTTT. This sequence encodes CASSSLSPRHSGNTIYF.

This chain joins TRBV10-3 and TRBJ1-1; D unclear. This CDR3 contains 13 residues. Germline V lookup: CDR1 ENHRY, CDR2 SYGVKD. Trimming cost V 2 bases and J 7 bases, with 11 bases left between them. The CDR3 DNA sequence: TGTGCCATCAGTGAGACCACGGTGGGTGAAGCTTTCTTT. Encoded protein: CAISETTVGEAFF.

The chain recombines TRBV2 with TRBJ2-3; D gene ambiguous. The germline CDR1 and CDR2 sequences are SNHLY and FYNNEI. Trimming removed 4 bases at V and 4 bases at J, with 9 bases between. The CDR3 is 13 amino acids. CDR3 region: CASSAMGSDTQYF. CDR3 nucleotide sequence: TGTGCCAGCAGTGCTATGGGCTCAGATACGCAGTATTTT. Full variable domain (outside the CDR3, taken from reference TRBV2 and TRBJ2-3): EPEVTQTPSHQVTQMGQEVILRCVPISNHLYFYWYRQILGQKVEFLVSFYNNEISEKSEIFDDQFSVERPDGSNFTLKIRSTKLEDSAMYFCASSAMGSDTQYFGPGTRLTVL.

The chain uses TRBV28 and TRBJ1-5; D gene unclear. Germline V gives CDR1 MDHEN, CDR2 SYDVKM. There are 14 residues in the CDR3. Trimming took 6 bases from V and 0 from J, leaving 9 bases between them. The CDR3 here is CASRIPTSNQPQHF. CDR3 in DNA: TGTGCCAGCAGGATCCCTACTAGCAATCAGCCCCAGCATTTT.

The gene calls are TRBV10-3 and TRBJ1-2, with 10 nucleotides matching TRBD1. The V gene end was trimmed by 4 bases and the J gene end by 6 bases; junction bases not matched to a gene: 2. There are 13 residues in the CDR3. Germline CDR1 is ENHRY and CDR2 is SYGVKD. This CDR3 reads CAISGDRGDGYTF. As DNA, the CDR3 is TGTGCCATCAGTGGGGACAGGGGAGATGGCTACACCTTC.

This chain links TRBV7-9 with TRBJ2-7; either TRBD1 or TRBD2 may supply D (5 bases each). CDR3 length equals 13 residues. Between the trimmed V and J ends, which lost 2 bases and 12 bases, there was a span of 17 bases. Germline-derived CDR1 and CDR2 are SEHNR and FQNEAQ (reference sequence). CDR3 nucleotide sequence: TGTGCCAGCAGCTTAAAGCCTGAGGGGCGATGGTACTTC. Translated, it gives CASSLKPEGRWYF.

The rearrangement uses TRBV20-1 and TRBJ1-6; a possible D gene is TRBD1 (6 bases). V gave up 6 bases and J gave up 15 bases, with 15 bases separating them. The CDR3 is 11 amino acids. Germline CDR1 reads DFQATT; CDR2 reads SNEGSKA (reference sequence). CDR3 protein: CSADRDTDLHF. The CDR3 nucleotides read TGCAGTGCGGACCGGGACACCGACCTCCACTTT.

The V call is TRBV27, the J call TRBJ1-1; D is possibly TRBD1 (5 bases). Germline V gene sequence: CDR1 MNHEY, CDR2 SMNVEV (reference sequence). The CDR3 is 13 residues long. Trimming shortened V by 9 bases and J by 1 base, and 12 bases separated the two germline ends. The CDR3 region has the DNA TGTGCCAGACTATCCAGGGAGAACACTGAAGCTTTCTTT. Translated: CARLSRENTEAFF.

This clone occurred once. The J gene is TRBJ1-3, the V gene TRBV7-8; a possible D gene is TRBD1 (6 bases). Germline CDR1 reads SGHVS; CDR2 reads FQNEAQ. The V end lost 1 base, the J end lost 4 bases, and 11 bases lay between the germline ends. The CDR3 loop spans 15 amino acids. The CDR3 nucleotides read TGTGCCAGCAGCTTAGTAAAGGGGGACGGAAACACCATATATTTT. Residues: CASSLVKGDGNTIYF.

The chain has TRBV5-4 and TRBJ2-5; D perhaps matches TRBD2 (6 bases). Germline V lookup: CDR1 SGHNT, CDR2 YYREEE (reference sequence). The CDR3 runs to 15 residues. With 0 bases removed from V and 4 bases from J, the gap between germline ends came to 13 bases. CDR3 protein: CASSLAGLSRETQYF. CDR3 nucleotide sequence: TGTGCCAGCAGCTTGGCGGGACTGAGTCGAGAGACCCAGTACTTC.

The chain combines TRBV19 with TRBJ2-5; no reliable D call. Germline V lookup: CDR1 LNHDA, CDR2 SQIVND (reference sequence). With 2 bases removed from V and 2 bases from J, the gap between germline ends came to 6 bases. This CDR3 has 13 amino acids. The CDR3, as DNA: TGTGCCAGTAGTATAACAGCACAAGAGACCCAGTACTTC. The encoded protein is CASSITAQETQYF.

V usage is TRBV9 and J usage is TRBJ1-2, with 8 nucleotides matching TRBD1. V shed 3 bases and J 4 bases; nucleotides not matched to a gene: 8. In germline, CDR1 is SGDLS, CDR2 YYNGEE. CDR3 length: 15 amino acids. The CDR3 nucleotides read TGTGCCAGCAGCGCCGGGGCGGGACAGGTCTATGGCTACACCTTC. This translates into CASSAGAGQVYGYTF.

This chain joins TRBV27 and TRBJ2-2; unclear D gene. This CDR3 region has 14 residues. The V end lost 6 bases, the J end lost 1 base, and 9 bases lay between the germline ends. The germline gives CDR1 MNHEY, CDR2 SMNVEV (reference sequence). The CDR3 is CASRPLRNTGELFF. The CDR3 DNA reads as TGTGCCAGCAGGCCACTAAGGAACACCGGGGAGCTGTTTTTT.

The CDR3 sequence is CASGLGSDSYNYGYTF. In DNA form, the CDR3 reads TGTGCTAGTGGTTTGGGCTCGGACAGCTATAACTATGGCTACACCTTC. This sequence joins TRBV12-5 and TRBJ1-2, with a weak D call TRBD1 (6 bases). Looked up from germline, CDR1 is LGHNT and CDR2 is FRNRAP. This CDR3 has 16 residues. Trimming removed 1 base from V and 1 base from J, with 13 bases in between.

This clone was counted a single time. This rearrangement joins TRBV18 to TRBJ2-5, with D hard to call. Between the trimmed V and J ends, which lost 2 bases and 2 bases, there was a span of 6 bases. The CDR3 is 13 residues long. Germline V lookup: CDR1 KGHSH, CDR2 LQKENI. The CDR3 loop reads CASSPGMQETQYF. The CDR3 bases are TGTGCCAGCTCACCAGGGATGCAAGAGACCCAGTACTTC.

In this sample, this clone turned up once. The chain employs TRBV7-8 and TRBJ2-2; possibly TRBD2 for D (5 bases). The germline V and J ends were trimmed by 2 bases and 5 bases, with 15 bases remaining between them. From germline, CDR1 is SGHVS and CDR2 FQNEAQ. The length of the CDR3 is 16 residues. CDR3 amino acids: CASSLLGGSETGELFF. CDR3 bases: TGTGCCAGCAGCTTACTCGGAGGTTCCGAGACCGGGGAGCTGTTTTTT.

The rearrangement links TRBV6-6 to TRBJ1-4; 7 nucleotides align to TRBD1. This CDR3 is 14 amino acids long. The germline V gene encodes CDR1 MNHNY and CDR2 SVGAGI (reference sequence). V was clipped by 5 bases and J by 8 bases; unmatched bases: 8. The CDR3 coding sequence is TGTGCCAGCAGTGACCGACAGGGTGGCGAAAAACTGTTTTTT. Its protein product is CASSDRQGGEKLFF.

V is TRBV28 and J is TRBJ1-4; D ambiguous. Germline lookup yields CDR1 MDHEN and CDR2 SYDVKM. The CDR3 loop spans 15 amino acids. V was shortened by 5 bases and J by 5 bases, with 15 bases between the two germline ends. CDR3 DNA sequence: TGTGCCAGCAGTGATACCCGAACGGCAAATGAAAAACTGTTTTTT. Translating gives CASSDTRTANEKLFF.

The gene calls are TRBV10-3 and TRBJ2-7; perhaps TRBD1 as D (6 bases). Per the germline V gene, CDR1 is ENHRY and CDR2 is SYGVKD. Trimming took 5 bases from V and 2 from J, leaving 16 bases between them. This CDR3 is built from 15 residues. The CDR3 DNA is TGTGCCATCAGTCTCAAACAGGGATTTCCCTACGAGCAGTACTTC. It encodes CAISLKQGFPYEQYF.

This chain links TRBV19 with TRBJ1-1; the D is unclear. The V and J ends lost 3 bases and 1 base respectively, with 9 bases between them. This CDR3 spans 14 amino acids. Germline loops: CDR1 LNHDA, CDR2 SQIVND (reference sequence). The CDR3 DNA reads as TGTGCCAGTAGTATGAAGCCCACGAACACTGAAGCTTTCTTT. Amino acid sequence: CASSMKPTNTEAFF. Filled out from reference TRBV19 and TRBJ1-1, the complete variable domain reads DGGITQSPKYLFRKEGQNVTLSCEQNLNHDAMYWYRQDPGQGLRLIYYSQIVNDFQKGDIAEGYSVSREKKESFPLTVTSAQKNPTAFYLCASSMKPTNTEAFFGQGTRLTVV.

The chain recombines TRBV27 with TRBJ1-6, with TRBD1 matching 9 bases. This CDR3 is built from 16 residues. The germline V gene encodes CDR1 MNHEY and CDR2 SMNVEV (reference sequence). After removal of 6 bases from V and 8 bases from J, the junction contained 11 bases not matched to a gene. CDR3 DNA: TGTGCCAGCAGACCCGGACAGGGGATTAACCATTCACCCCTCCACTTT. Protein: CASRPGQGINHSPLHF.

This chain connects TRBV4-2 to TRBJ1-5; tentatively, D is TRBD1 (5 bases). Germline V CDR1 and CDR2: LGHNA, YNFKEQ. The CDR3 contains 17 residues. V was pared by 4 bases and J by 5 bases, with 21 bases between. CDR3 sequence (DNA): TGTGCCAGCAGCCGAAGACCAGGGAACTCCATCGATCAGCCCCAGCATTTT. Translation gives CASSRRPGNSIDQPQHF.

The chain carries TRBV14 and TRBJ1-4; no firm D call. The CDR3 spans 12 residues. V lost 5 bases and J 4 bases, leaving 5 bases between the germline ends. The germline V gene encodes CDR1 SGHDN and CDR2 FVKESK. This chain's CDR3 is CASSNFNEKLFF. CDR3 nucleotide sequence: TGTGCCAGCAGCAACTTTAATGAAAAACTGTTTTTT.

V gene TRBV27 combines with J gene TRBJ2-7; 9 bases align to TRBD1. This CDR3 is built from 14 residues. The junction had 2 bases not matched to a gene; V was cut back by 3 bases and J by 2 bases. Germline CDR1 and CDR2: MNHEY and SMNVEV (reference sequence). The CDR3 loop reads CASSFGQGPYEQYF. The CDR3 nucleotides are TGTGCCAGCAGTTTCGGACAGGGGCCCTACGAGCAGTACTTC.

The V and J genes are TRBV28 and TRBJ1-1; D is undetermined. Trimming pared 6 bases from V and 5 bases from J, leaving 10 bases between. The germline CDR1 and CDR2 sequences are MDHEN and SYDVKM. The CDR3 covers 12 residues. This CDR3 reads CASSPDETEAFF. CDR3 bases: TGTGCCAGCAGCCCTGATGAAACTGAAGCTTTCTTT.

The genes are TRBV9 and TRBJ1-2; D is perhaps TRBD1 (6 bases). V was shortened by 3 bases and J by 4 bases, with 10 bases between the two germline ends. Germline V CDR1 and CDR2: SGDLS, YYNGEE. The CDR3 totals 13 residues. The CDR3 is CASSEGTSYGYTF. For the CDR3, the DNA is TGTGCCAGCAGCGAGGGGACATCCTATGGCTACACCTTC.

The chain couples TRBV10-3 to TRBJ1-2; no firm D call. This CDR3 comprises 13 residues. V lost 3 bases and J 5 bases, leaving 10 bases between the germline ends. The V gene's germline CDR1 is ENHRY and CDR2 SYGVKD. In DNA form, the CDR3 reads TGTGCCATCAGTGAACCCGGGGAATATGGCTACACCTTC. It yields the protein CAISEPGEYGYTF.

CDR3 nucleotides: TGTGCCAGCAGTGATGACAGGGGGTCTGGAAACACCATATATTTT. It specifies CASSDDRGSGNTIYF. The chain combines TRBV25-1 with TRBJ1-3; 9 nucleotides agree with TRBD1. This CDR3 contains 15 residues. Looked up from germline, CDR1 is MGHDK and CDR2 is SYGVNS. J gave up 1 base and V 3 bases, and 1 base lay outside the gene matches.

The V and J genes are TRBV13 and TRBJ2-3, with D hard to call. The germline V and J ends were trimmed by 5 bases and 0 bases, with 9 bases remaining between them. The CDR3 spans 14 residues. Per germline, CDR1 PRHDT and CDR2 FYEKMQ (reference sequence). CDR3 nucleotides: TGTGCCAGCAGCCGGAAAAGTAGCACAGATACGCAGTATTTT. Translation: CASSRKSSTDTQYF. The full variable domain, in which reference TRBV13 and TRBJ2-3 provide the parts outside the CDR3, is AAGVIQSPRHLIKEKRETATLKCYPIPRHDTVYWYQQGPGQDPQFLISFYEKMQSDKGSIPDRFSAQQFSDYHSELNMSSLELGDSALYFCASSRKSSTDTQYFGPGTRLTVL.

The chain is built from TRBV19 and TRBJ2-3, with D perhaps matching TRBD1 (6 bases). Germline CDR1 LNHDA, CDR2 SQIVND (reference sequence). The CDR3 covers 17 residues. V was clipped by 5 bases and J by 2 bases, with 20 bases between them. DNA of the CDR3: TGTGCCAGTAGTCCTCAGTGGGGGCGACGGGACACAGATACGCAGTATTTT. Translating it yields CASSPQWGRRDTDTQYF. Together with reference TRBV19 and TRBJ2-3, the CDR3 gives the full variable domain: DGGITQSPKYLFRKEGQNVTLSCEQNLNHDAMYWYRQDPGQGLRLIYYSQIVNDFQKGDIAEGYSVSREKKESFPLTVTSAQKNPTAFYLCASSPQWGRRDTDTQYFGPGTRLTVL.

J is TRBJ1-4 and V is TRBV10-3, with 9 bases matching TRBD1. Germline loops: CDR1 ENHRY, CDR2 SYGVKD. The CDR3 runs 16 residues. V lost 2 bases to trimming and J lost 10 bases; unmatched junction nucleotides: 11. As DNA, the CDR3 is TGTGCCATCAGTGAGCCAACGGGGACAGGGAGGGGAAAACTGTTTTTT. Translated: CAISEPTGTGRGKLFF.

This chain joins TRBV25-1 and TRBJ2-6; D is perhaps TRBD2 (6 bases). V lost 1 base, J lost 1 base, and 8 bases lay in between. Germline CDR1 and CDR2: MGHDK and SYGVNS. The CDR3 loop spans 16 amino acids. CDR3 region: CASSESGDSGANVLTF. For the CDR3, the DNA is TGTGCCAGCAGTGAATCGGGGGATTCTGGGGCCAACGTCCTGACTTTC.